This entry is about one T cell receptor (beta chain). The source of the sample is a study of monozygotic twins with inflammatory bowel disease. Using the 5' RACE reads, TCRdb records one entry per CDR3 protein without DNA. The sample holds 350,000 to 400,000 distinct CDR3 sequences. Germline-derived CDR1 and CDR2 are KGHSH and LQKENI. The CDR3 runs 16 residues. This rearrangement joins TRBV18 to TRBJ2-2; TCRdb outputs TRBD1, but without DNA this stays unchecked. The sequenced sample was blood. The receptor was derived from a human donor with ulcerative colitis or Crohn's disease, or a healthy co-twin of an affected twin (not recorded which). This CDR3 reads CASSPTLGQGPGELFF.